This is a list of T cell receptor beta chains from one sample in a study of Tregs in tolerant kidney transplant recipients. Here immunoSEQ multiplex PCR was the method, and the copy in TCRdb shows in-frame clones only, minus some. The sample carries about 110,000 clones, around 90% recorded once. The source material was CD4+ T cells from blood, sampled before the transplant. Receptor source: a human donor who received a combined kidney and bone marrow transplant. The CDR3 runs from the conserved cysteine through the conserved F or W. Rows give clone size only sometimes, using once, few, many, or a class for an expanded clone.

j_call	v_call	clone_size	cdr3_aa
TRBJ2-1	TRBV19	NA	CASSTRRGSSYNEQFF
TRBJ2-1	TRBV5-6	NA	CASSWSGAGPRNEQFF
TRBJ2-5	TRBV5-1	NA	CASMSTGGSGETQYF
TRBJ2-2	TRBV9	NA	CASQREIGGELFF
TRBJ2-5	TRBV7-9	NA	CASSLRDRAGAETQYF
TRBJ1-1	TRBV9	NA	CASSGLFTEAFF
TRBJ1-2	TRBV6-5	NA	CASRWGGVGYGYTF
TRBJ1-2	TRBV18	once	CASSPQTGSNYGYTF
TRBJ2-3	TRBV19	NA	CASSMSLAGGPTDTQYF
TRBJ1-1	TRBV25-1	NA	CASGGTGSYTEAFF
TRBJ2-5	TRBV18	NA	CASSPKRGQETQYF
TRBJ2-7	TRBV19	NA	CASSSRGLFSYEQYF
TRBJ2-1	TRBV2	NA	CASSTDRGKEQFF
TRBJ2-3	TRBV7-9	NA	CASSPTGGGTDTQYF
TRBJ2-3	TRBV5-3	once	CARSNLASHDTQYF
TRBJ2-3	TRBV7-2	NA	CASSFPAGNTDTQYF
TRBJ1-5	TRBV6-1	NA	CAVTGRSNQPQHF
TRBJ2-7	TRBV5-4	NA	CASSTPGTGGWREQYF
TRBJ2-3	TRBV11-3	NA	CASSRTMAGDARGTQYF
TRBJ1-1	TRBV7-6	NA	CASSQKTGGYTEAFF
TRBJ2-2	TRBV5-1	NA	CASSLSLTGELFF
TRBJ1-2	TRBV19	NA	CASTAARNYGYTF
TRBJ2-2	TRBV9	NA	CASSVDGVWAGELFF
TRBJ1-2	TRBV27	NA	CASSLFRGSGYTF
TRBJ1-1	TRBV28	NA	CASSFTHRGLNTEAFF
TRBJ1-2	TRBV12-1	NA	CASRRARYGYTF
TRBJ2-3	TRBV25-1	NA	CASSATSGTDTQYF
TRBJ2-3	TRBV7-9	once	CASSRTSPSGDTQYF
TRBJ1-2	TRBV7-2	NA	CASSLRSKTANFYYGYTF
TRBJ1-3	TRBV19	NA	CASRSGQGGNTIYF
TRBJ1-6	TRBV19	NA	CASSPRGPGDSPLHF
TRBJ2-1	TRBV5-1	NA	CASSPTDRGWRNEQFF
TRBJ1-4	TRBV11-2	NA	CASSPMGGTNEKLFF
TRBJ2-7	TRBV15	NA	CATSRGQEAYEQYF
TRBJ1-2	TRBV7-9	NA	CASSLLEGDGYTF
TRBJ1-2	TRBV2	NA	CASSDMMRPPDGYTF
TRBJ2-7	TRBV5-1	NA	CASSRTGNYEQYF
TRBJ2-3	TRBV5-1	NA	CASSFGGGPDDTQYF
TRBJ2-1	TRBV9	NA	CASSVGTRGYNEQFF
TRBJ2-7	TRBV7-2	NA	CASSSPFLNSYEQYF
TRBJ1-5	TRBV28	NA	CASSPSGFSNQPQHF
TRBJ1-5	TRBV7-2	NA	CASSLGGGRGQPQHF
TRBJ2-7	TRBV10-3	NA	CAAASGTGVYEQYF
TRBJ2-7	TRBV7-2	NA	CASSARLAAYEQYF
TRBJ2-1	TRBV11-3	NA	CASSLDRGSSREQFF
TRBJ2-1	TRBV5-1	once	CASSLGTGVNEQFF